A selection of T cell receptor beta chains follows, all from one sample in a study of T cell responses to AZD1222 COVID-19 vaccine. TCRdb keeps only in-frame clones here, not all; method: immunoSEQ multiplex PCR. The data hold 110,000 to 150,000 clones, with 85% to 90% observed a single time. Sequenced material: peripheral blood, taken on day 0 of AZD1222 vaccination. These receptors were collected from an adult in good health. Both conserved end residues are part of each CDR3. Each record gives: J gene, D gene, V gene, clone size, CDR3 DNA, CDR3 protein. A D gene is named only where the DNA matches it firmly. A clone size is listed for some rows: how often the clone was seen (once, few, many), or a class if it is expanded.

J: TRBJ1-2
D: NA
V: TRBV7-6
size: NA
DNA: TGTGCCAGCAGCTTAGCTTCAGGGCCCTACTATGGCTACACCTTC
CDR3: CASSLASGPYYGYTF

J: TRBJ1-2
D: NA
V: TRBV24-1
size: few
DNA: TGTGCCACCAGTTTTCCAGGCCCAAGGGGTGGCTACACCTTC
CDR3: CATSFPGPRGGYTF

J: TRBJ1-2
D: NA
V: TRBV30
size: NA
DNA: TGTGCCTGCTCTGGGGGCAACTATGGCTACACCTTC
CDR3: CACSGGNYGYTF

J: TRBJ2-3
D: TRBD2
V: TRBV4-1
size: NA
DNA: TGCGCCAGCAGCCAAGACCATACCCGGGGCGGGAGTCGTGCAGATACGCAGTATTTT
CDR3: CASSQDHTRGGSRADTQYF

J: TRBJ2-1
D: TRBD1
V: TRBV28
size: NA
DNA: TGTGCCAGCAGTTTAATCGGGACAGCTTTCCGTGAGCAGTTCTTC
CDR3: CASSLIGTAFREQFF

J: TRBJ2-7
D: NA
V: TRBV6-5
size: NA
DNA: TGTGCCAGCAGTTCAGGAGCCTACGAGCAGTACTTC
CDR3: CASSSGAYEQYF

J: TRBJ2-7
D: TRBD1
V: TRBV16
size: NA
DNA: TGTGCCAGCAGCCGGGATAAGACAGGGGGCAGCGAGCAGTACTTC
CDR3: CASSRDKTGGSEQYF

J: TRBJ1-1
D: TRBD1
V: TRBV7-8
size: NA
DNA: TGTGCCAGCAGCAATCGGGGCGCCGGACAGGGCAACACTGAAGCTTTCTTT
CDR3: CASSNRGAGQGNTEAFF

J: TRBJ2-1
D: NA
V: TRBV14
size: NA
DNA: TGTGCCAGCAGCCCACAGGGAGAGGAGCAGTTCTTC
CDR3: CASSPQGEEQFF

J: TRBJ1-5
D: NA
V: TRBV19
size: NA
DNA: TGTGCCAGTAGTCGGGGGTTCCAGCCCCAGCATTTT
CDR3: CASSRGFQPQHF

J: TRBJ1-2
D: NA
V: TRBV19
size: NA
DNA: TGTGCCAGTAGTATCCTGGGGCAGGGATACTATGGCTACACCTTC
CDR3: CASSILGQGYYGYTF

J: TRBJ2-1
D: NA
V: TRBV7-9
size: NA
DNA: TGTGCCAGCAGCTCACGATCCCCGGGTAAGCAGTTCTTC
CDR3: CASSSRSPGKQFF

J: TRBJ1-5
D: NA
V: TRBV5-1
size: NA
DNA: TGCGCCAGCAGTTCGGGGGAGCAGCTTCCCAATCAGCCCCAGCATTTT
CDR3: CASSSGEQLPNQPQHF

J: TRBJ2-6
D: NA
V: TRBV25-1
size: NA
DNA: TGTGCCAGCAGTCATCCGCAGGGGATCGGGGCCAACGTCCTGACTTTC
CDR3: CASSHPQGIGANVLTF

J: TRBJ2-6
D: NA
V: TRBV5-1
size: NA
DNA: TGCGCCAGCAGGACCGACTCTGGGGCCAACGTCCTGACTTTC
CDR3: CASRTDSGANVLTF

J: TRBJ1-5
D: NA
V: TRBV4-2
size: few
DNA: TGTGCCAGCAGCCAAGATGCGGCCGGCGTGAGCAATCAGCCCCAGCATTTT
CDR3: CASSQDAAGVSNQPQHF

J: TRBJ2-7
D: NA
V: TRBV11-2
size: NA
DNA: TGTGCCAGCAGCCCCTTAGGGGGACAACTCTACGAGCAGTACTTC
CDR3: CASSPLGGQLYEQYF

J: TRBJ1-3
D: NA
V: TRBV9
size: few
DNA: TGTGCCAGCAGCGTAGATCAGGGCTTTGGAAACACCATATATTTT
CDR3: CASSVDQGFGNTIYF

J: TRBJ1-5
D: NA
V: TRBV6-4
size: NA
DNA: TGTGCCAGCAGTCAGGGAATCAATCAGCCCCAGCATTTT
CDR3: CASSQGINQPQHF

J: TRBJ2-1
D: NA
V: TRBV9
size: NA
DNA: TGTGCCAGCAGCGTAGACCCCACAGGGACCTACAATGAGCAGTTCTTC
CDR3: CASSVDPTGTYNEQFF

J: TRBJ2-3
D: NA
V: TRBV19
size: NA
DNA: TGTGCCAGTAGTATGAGAGGGGGGCGTGGGGCTAGCAGCACAGATACGCAGTATTTT
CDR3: CASSMRGGRGASSTDTQYF

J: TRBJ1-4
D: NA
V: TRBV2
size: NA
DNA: TGTGCCAGCAGTGAACTAAGACAAACAGCAACTAATGAAAAACTGTTTTTT
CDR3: CASSELRQTATNEKLFF

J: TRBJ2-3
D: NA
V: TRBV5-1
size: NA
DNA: TGCGCCAGCAGCCCGATCCTCCGCTATGATACGCAGTATTTT
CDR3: CASSPILRYDTQYF

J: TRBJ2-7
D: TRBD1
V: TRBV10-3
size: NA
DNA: TGTGCCATCAGGGGGGACAGGCCCTCCTACGAGCAGTACTTC
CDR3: CAIRGDRPSYEQYF

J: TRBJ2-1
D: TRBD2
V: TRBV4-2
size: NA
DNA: TGTGCCAGCAGCCCCCCTGGGACTAGCGGGAACCTACCGCGGAATGAGCAGTTCTTC
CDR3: CASSPPGTSGNLPRNEQFF

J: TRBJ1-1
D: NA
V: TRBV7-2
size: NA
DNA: TGTGCCAGCAGCTTAGGGGACACCCTCACTTTCGGGACTGAAGCTTTCTTT
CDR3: CASSLGDTLTFGTEAFF

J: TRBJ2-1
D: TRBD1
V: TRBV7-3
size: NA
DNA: TGTGCCAGCAGCCGACAGGGATCGTACAATGAGCAGTTCTTC
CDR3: CASSRQGSYNEQFF

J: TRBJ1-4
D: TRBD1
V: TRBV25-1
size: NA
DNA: TGTGCCAGCTCGAGACAGGGTTATGAAAAACTGTTTTTT
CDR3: CASSRQGYEKLFF

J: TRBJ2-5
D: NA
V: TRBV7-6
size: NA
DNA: TGTGCCAGCACCCCCCGCGGCCGCCCCCAAGAGACCCAGTACTTC
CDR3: CASTPRGRPQETQYF

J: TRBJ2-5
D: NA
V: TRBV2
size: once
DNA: TGTGCCAGCCTTATCCGAACCGCCCGGGAGACCCAGTACTTC
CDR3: CASLIRTARETQYF

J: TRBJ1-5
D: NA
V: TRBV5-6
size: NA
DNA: TGTGCCAGCAGCTTGATGAATCAGCCCCAGCATTTT
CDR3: CASSLMNQPQHF

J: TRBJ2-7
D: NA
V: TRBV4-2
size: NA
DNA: TGTGCCAGCAGCCAAGAAACGGGCTCCTCTTACGAGCAGTACTTC
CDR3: CASSQETGSSYEQYF

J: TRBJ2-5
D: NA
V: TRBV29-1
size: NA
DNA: TGCAGCGTTGAAGATCGGAGGGTGGGGGAGACCCAGTACTTC
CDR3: CSVEDRRVGETQYF

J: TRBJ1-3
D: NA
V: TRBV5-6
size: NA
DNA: TGTGCCAGCAGCTTGGCCTGGAGGGGAAACACCATATATTTT
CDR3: CASSLAWRGNTIYF

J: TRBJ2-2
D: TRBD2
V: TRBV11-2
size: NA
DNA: TGTGCCAGCAGCCCCTTAGCGGGAAGGACCGGGGAGCTGTTTTTT
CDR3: CASSPLAGRTGELFF

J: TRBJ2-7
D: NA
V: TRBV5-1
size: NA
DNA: TGCGCCAGCAGCTTGGGACATTCCTTACCTGGGGAGCAGTACTTC
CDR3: CASSLGHSLPGEQYF

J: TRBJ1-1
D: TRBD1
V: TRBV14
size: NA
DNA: TGTGCCAGCAGCCAAGCTCGGACAGGGGGCACTGAAGCTTTCTTT
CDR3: CASSQARTGGTEAFF

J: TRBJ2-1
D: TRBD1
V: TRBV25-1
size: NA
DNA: TGTGCCAGCAGTGCTACCCGGGACAGCTACAATGAGCAGTTCTTC
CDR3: CASSATRDSYNEQFF

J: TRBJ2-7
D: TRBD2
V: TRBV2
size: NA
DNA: TGTGCCAGCAGAACGGTACGGAGGACTAGCGGGAGGGCCCTCTCCTACGAGCAGTACTTC
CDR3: CASRTVRRTSGRALSYEQYF

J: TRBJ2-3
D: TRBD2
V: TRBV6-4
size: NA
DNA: TGTGCCAGCAGTGACGGGCGGGAGGGAAATACGCAGTATTTT
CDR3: CASSDGREGNTQYF

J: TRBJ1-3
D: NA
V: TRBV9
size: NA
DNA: TGTGCCAGCAGCGTAGGCCCTGTTCCCGAGAACACCATATATTTT
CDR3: CASSVGPVPENTIYF

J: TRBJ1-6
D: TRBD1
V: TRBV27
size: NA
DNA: TGTGCCAGCAGTCCCCGGGACAGAACGAATTCACCCCTCCACTTT
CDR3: CASSPRDRTNSPLHF

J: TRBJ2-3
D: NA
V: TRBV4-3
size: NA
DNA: TGCGCCAGCAGCCAAGCCCAGGACTGGACAGATACGCAGTATTTT
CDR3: CASSQAQDWTDTQYF

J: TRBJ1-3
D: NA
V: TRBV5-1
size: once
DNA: TGCGCCAGCAGTCCCGGGGGCAACGGAAACACCATATATTTT
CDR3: CASSPGGNGNTIYF

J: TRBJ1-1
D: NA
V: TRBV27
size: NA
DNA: TGTGCCAGCAGTCCGTATTGGACGGGTAACACTGAAGCTTTCTTT
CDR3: CASSPYWTGNTEAFF

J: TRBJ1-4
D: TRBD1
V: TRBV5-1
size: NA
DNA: TGCGCCAGCAGCTTGGACGACAGGGAACCAACTAATGAAAAACTGTTTTTT
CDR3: CASSLDDREPTNEKLFF

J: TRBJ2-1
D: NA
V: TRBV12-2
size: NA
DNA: TGTGCAAGTCGCTTATCACCGGGACAGGGGGCTGGGGATGAGCAGTTCTTC
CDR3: CASRLSPGQGAGDEQFF

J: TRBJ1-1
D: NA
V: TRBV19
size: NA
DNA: TGTGCCAGTAGTATAGTCCGTGGTGTTAACACTGAAGCTTTCTTT
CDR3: CASSIVRGVNTEAFF

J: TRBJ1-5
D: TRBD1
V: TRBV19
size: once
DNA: TGTGCCAGTAGACAAACCGGGACAGGGACATCTTCGAGCAATCAGCCCCAGCATTTT
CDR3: CASRQTGTGTSSSNQPQHF

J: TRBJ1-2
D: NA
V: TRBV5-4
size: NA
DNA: TGTGCCAGCAAACCGTTCTGGGGTATGGAAGGCTACACCTTC
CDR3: CASKPFWGMEGYTF

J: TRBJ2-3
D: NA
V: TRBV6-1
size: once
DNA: TGTGCCAGCACCAAACCCGGCACAGATACGCAGTATTTT
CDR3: CASTKPGTDTQYF

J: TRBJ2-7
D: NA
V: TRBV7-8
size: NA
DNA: TGTGCCAGCAGCTGGGGGGAGGCAGGCTACGAGCAGTACTTC
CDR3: CASSWGEAGYEQYF

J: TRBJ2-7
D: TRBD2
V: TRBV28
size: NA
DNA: TGTGCCAGCAGTTTAATTTCTAGCGGGAGGAGGTACGAGCAGTACTTC
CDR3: CASSLISSGRRYEQYF

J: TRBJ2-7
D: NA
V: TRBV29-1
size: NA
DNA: TGCAGCGCCCGTGTAGGGCGGGGTATGCAGTACTTC
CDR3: CSARVGRGMQYF

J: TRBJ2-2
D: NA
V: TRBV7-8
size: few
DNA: TGTGCCAGCAGCTTAGAAGGTAGATCCACCGGGGAGCTGTTTTTT
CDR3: CASSLEGRSTGELFF

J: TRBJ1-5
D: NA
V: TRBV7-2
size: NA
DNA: TGTGCCAGCAGCCTTACCCCACAGGGCGGTCAGCCCCAGCATTTT
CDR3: CASSLTPQGGQPQHF

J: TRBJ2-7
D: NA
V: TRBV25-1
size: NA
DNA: TGTGCCAGCAGTGTAACGCCTACCTACGAGCAGTACTTC
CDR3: CASSVTPTYEQYF

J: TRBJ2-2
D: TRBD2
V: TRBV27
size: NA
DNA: TGTGCCAGTTTAGCGGGGTACACCGGGGAGCTGTTTTTT
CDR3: CASLAGYTGELFF

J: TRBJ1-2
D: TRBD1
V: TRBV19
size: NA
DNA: TGTGCCAGTACACCGGGACAGGTGCGTTATGGCTACACCTTC
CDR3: CASTPGQVRYGYTF

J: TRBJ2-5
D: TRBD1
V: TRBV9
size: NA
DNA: TGTGCCAGCAGCCCAAGACAGGGGCAGGAGACCCAGTACTTC
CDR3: CASSPRQGQETQYF